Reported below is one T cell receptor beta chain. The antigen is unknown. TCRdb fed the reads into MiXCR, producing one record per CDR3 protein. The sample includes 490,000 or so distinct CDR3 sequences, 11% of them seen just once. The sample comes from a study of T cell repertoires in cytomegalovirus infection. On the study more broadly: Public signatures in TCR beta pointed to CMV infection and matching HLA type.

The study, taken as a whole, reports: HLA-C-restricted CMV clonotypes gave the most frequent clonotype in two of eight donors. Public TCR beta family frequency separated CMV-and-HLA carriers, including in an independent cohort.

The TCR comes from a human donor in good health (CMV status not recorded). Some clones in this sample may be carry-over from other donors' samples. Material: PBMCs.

The CDR3 region has the DNA TGTGCCAGCAGCGTAGGCTATGGGACCCGGCCGAGGGGGACCCAGTACTTC. Protein: CASSVGYGTRPRGTQYF. This chain joins TRBV9 and TRBJ2-5, with D perhaps given as TRBD1 or TRBD2 (5 bases each). The germline CDR1 and CDR2 sequences are SGDLS and YYNGEE. With 0 bases removed from V and 7 bases from J, the gap between germline ends came to 22 bases. This CDR3 spans 17 amino acids. The complete variable domain, with remaining parts taken from reference TRBV9 and TRBJ2-5, reads DSGVTQTPKHLITATGQRVTLRCSPRSGDLSVYWYQQSLDQGLQFLIQYYNGEERAKGNILERFSAQQFPDLHSELNLSSLELGDSALYFCASSVGYGTRPRGTQYFGPGTRLLVL.